This is a list of T cell receptor beta chains from one sample in a study of CD8 T cells in ankylosing spondylitis. TCRdb re-analysed the 5' RACE reads in MiXCR, keeping a single row per CDR3 protein. The sample shows some 71,000 distinct CDR3 sequences, about 5.7% of them seen only once. Sequenced sample: blood, either unsorted or a sorted T cell fraction (not recorded which). These receptors were taken from a male donor with ankylosing spondylitis or in good health (not recorded which). The CDR3 runs from the conserved cysteine through the conserved F or W. A D gene is named only where the DNA matches it firmly. Sizes are listed as how often the clone was seen (once, few, many) or a class if it is expanded.

D gene: TRBD2
J gene: TRBJ2-3
V gene: TRBV20-1
clone size: many
CDR3 DNA: TGCAGTGTTACGGGACTAGCGGGGGGAACAGATACGCAGTATTTT
CDR3 protein: CSVTGLAGGTDTQYF

D gene: -
J gene: TRBJ2-7
V gene: TRBV4-1
clone size: many
CDR3 DNA: TGCGCCAGCAGCCAAAATGATCCCGGCAGACCCTTCTACGAGCAGTACTTC
CDR3 protein: CASSQNDPGRPFYEQYF

D gene: -
J gene: TRBJ2-3
V gene: TRBV24-1
clone size: many
CDR3 DNA: TGTGCCACCGCCCAGGACCCCGATACGCAGTATTTT
CDR3 protein: CATAQDPDTQYF

D gene: -
J gene: TRBJ1-2
V gene: TRBV20-1
clone size: many
CDR3 DNA: TGCAGTGCTAGAGAACCAGGGGAAGGAAACTATGGCTACACCTTC
CDR3 protein: CSAREPGEGNYGYTF

D gene: -
J gene: TRBJ2-1
V gene: TRBV30
clone size: many
CDR3 DNA: TGTGCCTGGAGCGTTCGAGGTCGGGGGTCCTACAATGAGCAGTTCTTC
CDR3 protein: CAWSVRGRGSYNEQFF

D gene: -
J gene: TRBJ2-2
V gene: TRBV5-1
clone size: many
CDR3 DNA: TGCGCCAGCAGCTTGGATCCGGACCGGGCGGACACCGGGGAGCTGTTTTTT
CDR3 protein: CASSLDPDRADTGELFF

D gene: -
J gene: TRBJ2-5
V gene: TRBV5-1
clone size: many
CDR3 DNA: TGCGCCAGCAGCACGCTCGGGACATATCAAGAGACCCAGTACTTC
CDR3 protein: CASSTLGTYQETQYF

D gene: TRBD1
J gene: TRBJ1-1
V gene: TRBV7-9
clone size: once
CDR3 DNA: TGTGCCAGCAGCCGGACAGGGGTGGAAGCTTTCTTT
CDR3 protein: CASSRTGVEAFF

D gene: TRBD1
J gene: TRBJ1-1
V gene: TRBV30
clone size: many
CDR3 DNA: TGTGCCTGGAGTGTACAGGGGTCGGATGGCGCTTTCTTT
CDR3 protein: CAWSVQGSDGAFF

D gene: TRBD2
J gene: TRBJ2-3
V gene: TRBV6-1
clone size: many
CDR3 DNA: TGTGCCAGCAGTGATGCTGGGAGGGCTTTAACAGATACGCAGTATTTT
CDR3 protein: CASSDAGRALTDTQYF

D gene: -
J gene: TRBJ2-1
V gene: TRBV7-3
clone size: many
CDR3 DNA: TGTGCCAGCAGCTTAACGTATGGAGCCTACAATGAGCAGTTCTTC
CDR3 protein: CASSLTYGAYNEQFF

D gene: TRBD1
J gene: TRBJ2-7
V gene: TRBV30
clone size: many
CDR3 DNA: TGTGCCTGGGGCAGGGGGCTCTACGAGCAGTACTTC
CDR3 protein: CAWGRGLYEQYF

D gene: -
J gene: TRBJ1-1
V gene: TRBV4-3
clone size: many
CDR3 DNA: TGCGCCAGCAGCCAAGATTGGCGAGGATCTGAAGCTTTCTTT
CDR3 protein: CASSQDWRGSEAFF

D gene: -
J gene: TRBJ2-5
V gene: TRBV12-3/TRBV12-4
clone size: few
CDR3 DNA: TGTGCCAGCAGTCCACCGACCTTTGGGGCAGTAGAGACCCAGTACTTC
CDR3 protein: CASSPPTFGAVETQYF

D gene: -
J gene: TRBJ1-1
V gene: TRBV20-1
clone size: many
CDR3 DNA: TGCAGTGCTAGAGAGTCTACGGGGGTTAGCACTGAAGCTTTCTTT
CDR3 protein: CSARESTGVSTEAFF

D gene: TRBD1
J gene: TRBJ1-5
V gene: TRBV3-1
clone size: many
CDR3 DNA: TGTGCCAGCAGCCAAGATTTAGGGACAGGCAATCAGCCCCAGCATTTT
CDR3 protein: CASSQDLGTGNQPQHF

D gene: -
J gene: TRBJ1-1
V gene: TRBV29-1
clone size: many
CDR3 DNA: TGCAGCGTTGCTGCCAACACTGAAGCTTTCTTT
CDR3 protein: CSVAANTEAFF

D gene: TRBD1
J gene: TRBJ1-2
V gene: TRBV3-1
clone size: many
CDR3 DNA: TGTGCCAGCAGCCATACAGGGGAGGGTGGCTACACCTTC
CDR3 protein: CASSHTGEGGYTF

D gene: TRBD2
J gene: TRBJ2-6
V gene: TRBV6-1
clone size: many
CDR3 DNA: TGTGCCAGCAGGGTGATGGTAGCGGGGTCTGGGGCCAACGTCCTGACTTTC
CDR3 protein: CASRVMVAGSGANVLTF

D gene: -
J gene: TRBJ1-4
V gene: TRBV28
clone size: many
CDR3 DNA: TGTGCCAGCAGTTTAGAGGAAAAACTGTTTTTT
CDR3 protein: CASSLEEKLFF

D gene: -
J gene: TRBJ2-7
V gene: TRBV5-8
clone size: many
CDR3 DNA: TGTGCCAGCAGCTTTCCCCATGATTCCTACGAGCAGTACTTC
CDR3 protein: CASSFPHDSYEQYF

D gene: TRBD1
J gene: TRBJ2-1
V gene: TRBV10-3
clone size: medium-sized
CDR3 DNA: TGTGCCAGCACAGGGGGCCGGGGCAATGAGCAGTTCTTC
CDR3 protein: CASTGGRGNEQFF